The sequence of this TCR beta chain was determined in a study of T cell responses to AZD1222 COVID-19 vaccine. The study's findings and limits: A mostly white British donor set with more females was recruited, and clonal diversity was possibly underestimated. Among vaccine-associated CD4 TCRs, coverage spanned spike, with dominance at 160-218 and 743-854. Repertoire sampling occurred only after the peak T cell response. Increases in Spike-specific TCR breadth and depth were seen after two AZD1222 doses.

Notes on this clone: Antigen: not known.

Profiling relied on immunoSEQ multiplex PCR, and the TCRdb table lists in-frame clones only, not all of them. The repertoire holds some 120,000 clones, with approximately 89% as singletons. This CDR3 has 12 amino acids. Trimming took 8 bases from V and 4 from J, leaving 9 bases between them. The germline V gene encodes CDR1 LNHDA and CDR2 SQIVND (reference sequence). V and J are TRBV19 and TRBJ1-5; D possibly corresponds to TRBD1 (5 bases). The material sequenced was peripheral blood, taken on day 0 of AZD1222 vaccination. The receptor's source is an adult in good health. The CDR3 bases are TGTGCCAGTCGTAAGGGGAATCAGCCCCAGCATTTT. The encoded protein is CASRKGNQPQHF.